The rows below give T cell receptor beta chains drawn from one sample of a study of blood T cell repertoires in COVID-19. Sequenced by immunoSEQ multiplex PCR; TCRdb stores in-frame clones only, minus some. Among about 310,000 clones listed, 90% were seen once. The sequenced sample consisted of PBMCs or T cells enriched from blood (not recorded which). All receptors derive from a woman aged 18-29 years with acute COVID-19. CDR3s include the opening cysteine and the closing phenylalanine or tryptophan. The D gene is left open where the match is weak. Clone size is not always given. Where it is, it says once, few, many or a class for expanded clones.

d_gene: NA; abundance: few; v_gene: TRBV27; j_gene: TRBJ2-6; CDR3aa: CASSGGGRSSGANVLTF; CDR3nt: TGTGCCAGCAGTGGGGGAGGACGGTCCTCTGGGGCCAACGTCCTGACTTTC
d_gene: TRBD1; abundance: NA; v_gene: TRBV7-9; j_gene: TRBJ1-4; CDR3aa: CASSSRTGGATNEKLFF; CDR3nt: TGTGCCAGCAGCTCCCGGACAGGGGGAGCAACTAATGAAAAACTGTTTTTT
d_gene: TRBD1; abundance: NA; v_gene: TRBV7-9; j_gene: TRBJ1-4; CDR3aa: CASSFDTGTGDEKLFF; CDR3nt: TGTGCCAGCAGCTTCGACACCGGGACAGGGGATGAAAAACTGTTTTTT
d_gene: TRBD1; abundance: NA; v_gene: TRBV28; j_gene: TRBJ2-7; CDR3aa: CASSEPRGFYEQYF; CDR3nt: TGTGCCAGCAGTGAGCCCAGGGGGTTCTACGAGCAGTACTTC
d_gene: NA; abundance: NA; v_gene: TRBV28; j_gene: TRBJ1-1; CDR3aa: CASLSPEGITEAFF; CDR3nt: TGTGCCAGTTTAAGCCCGGAGGGGATCACTGAAGCTTTCTTT
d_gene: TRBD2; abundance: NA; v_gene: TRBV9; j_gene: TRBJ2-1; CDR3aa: CASSATGTSGIGEQFF; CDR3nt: TGTGCCAGCAGCGCTACCGGGACTAGCGGGATTGGTGAGCAGTTCTTC
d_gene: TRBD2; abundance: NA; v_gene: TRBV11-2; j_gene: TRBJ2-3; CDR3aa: CASSRTSGIGDTQYF; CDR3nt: TGTGCCAGCAGCCGGACTAGCGGGATTGGAGATACGCAGTATTTT
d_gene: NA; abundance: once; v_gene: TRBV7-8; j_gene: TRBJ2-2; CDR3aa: CASSIIWTKNTGELFF; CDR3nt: TGTGCCAGCAGCATAATCTGGACTAAGAACACCGGGGAGCTGTTTTTT
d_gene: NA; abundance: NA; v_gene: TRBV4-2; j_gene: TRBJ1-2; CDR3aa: CASSQGGQHDYGYTF; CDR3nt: TGTGCCAGCAGCCAAGGCGGACAGCACGACTATGGCTACACCTTC
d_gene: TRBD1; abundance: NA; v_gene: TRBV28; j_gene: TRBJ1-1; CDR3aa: CASSRQGIGNTEAFF; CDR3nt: TGTGCCAGCAGTCGACAGGGGATCGGTAACACTGAAGCTTTCTTT
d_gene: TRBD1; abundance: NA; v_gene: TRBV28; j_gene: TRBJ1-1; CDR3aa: CASSLGTGGDTEAFF; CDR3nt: TGTGCCAGCAGTTTGGGGACAGGGGGTGACACTGAAGCTTTCTTT
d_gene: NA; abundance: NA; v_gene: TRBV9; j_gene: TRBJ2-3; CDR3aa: CASSVGASDTDTQYF; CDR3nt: TGTGCCAGCAGCGTAGGGGCTAGCGACACAGATACGCAGTATTTT
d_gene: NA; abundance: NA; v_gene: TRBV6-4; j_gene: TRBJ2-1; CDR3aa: CASSDSGTPNEQFF; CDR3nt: TGTGCCAGCAGTGACAGCGGGACACCCAATGAGCAGTTCTTC
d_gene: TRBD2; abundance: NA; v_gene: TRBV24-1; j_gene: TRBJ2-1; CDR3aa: CATSDQLAAHNEQFF; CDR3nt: TGTGCCACCAGTGACCAACTAGCGGCCCACAATGAGCAGTTCTTC
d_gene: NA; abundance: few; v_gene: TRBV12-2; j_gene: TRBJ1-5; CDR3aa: CASRYRDRGGQPQHF; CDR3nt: TGTGCAAGTCGCTACCGGGACAGGGGTGGTCAGCCCCAGCATTTT
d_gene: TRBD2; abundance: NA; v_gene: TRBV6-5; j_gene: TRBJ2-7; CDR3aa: CASTTREDSYEQYF; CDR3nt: TGTGCCAGCACCACGCGGGAGGACTCCTACGAGCAGTACTTC
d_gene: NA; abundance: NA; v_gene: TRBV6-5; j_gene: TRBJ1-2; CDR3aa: CASNEPGYGYTF; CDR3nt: TGTGCCAGCAACGAGCCAGGCTATGGCTACACCTTC
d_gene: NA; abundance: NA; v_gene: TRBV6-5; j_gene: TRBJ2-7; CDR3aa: CASSSRRATYEQYF; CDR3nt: TGTGCCAGCAGTTCCAGGCGGGCAACCTACGAGCAGTACTTC
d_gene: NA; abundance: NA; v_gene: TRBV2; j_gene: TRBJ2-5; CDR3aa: CASRERVGETQYF; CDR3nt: TGTGCCAGCAGGGAGAGGGTGGGAGAGACCCAGTACTTC
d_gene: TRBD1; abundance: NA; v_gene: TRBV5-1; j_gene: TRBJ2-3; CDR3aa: CASRQYEGQVSTDTQYF; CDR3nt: TGCGCCAGCAGACAATACGAAGGACAGGTCAGCACAGATACGCAGTATTTT
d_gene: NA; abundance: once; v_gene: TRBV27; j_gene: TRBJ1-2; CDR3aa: CASSPRGELTEGYTF; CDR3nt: TGTGCCAGCAGCCCCCGGGGGGAACTTACTGAGGGCTACACCTTC
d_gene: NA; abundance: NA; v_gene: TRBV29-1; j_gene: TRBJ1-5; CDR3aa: CSVVDSLRQPQHF; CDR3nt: TGCAGCGTTGTGGACAGCCTCCGTCAGCCCCAGCATTTT
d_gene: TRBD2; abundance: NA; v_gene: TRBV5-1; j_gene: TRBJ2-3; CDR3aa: CASQLAGVTDTQYF; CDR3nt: TGCGCCAGTCAGCTAGCGGGAGTAACCGATACGCAGTATTTT
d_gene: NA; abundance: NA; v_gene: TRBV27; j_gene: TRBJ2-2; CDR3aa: CASTVLAGEGTGELFF; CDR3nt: TGTGCCAGCACCGTACTGGCGGGTGAAGGCACCGGGGAGCTGTTTTTT
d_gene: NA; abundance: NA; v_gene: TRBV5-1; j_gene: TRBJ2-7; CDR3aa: CASSLSSYEQYF; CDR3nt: TGCGCCAGCAGCCTTAGCTCCTACGAGCAGTACTTC
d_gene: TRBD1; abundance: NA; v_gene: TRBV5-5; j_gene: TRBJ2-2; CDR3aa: CASSLQGADDTGELFF; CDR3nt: TGTGCCAGCAGCCTACAGGGGGCGGACGACACCGGGGAGCTGTTTTTT
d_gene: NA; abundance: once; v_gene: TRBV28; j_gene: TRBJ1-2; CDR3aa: CASSKGGGPNYGYTF; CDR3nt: TGTGCCAGCAGCAAAGGGGGGGGACCTAACTATGGCTACACCTTC
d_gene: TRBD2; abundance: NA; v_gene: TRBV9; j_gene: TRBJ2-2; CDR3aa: CASSPTGAGGTTGELFF; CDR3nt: TGTGCCAGCAGCCCGACTGGGGCGGGAGGGACCACCGGGGAGCTGTTTTTT
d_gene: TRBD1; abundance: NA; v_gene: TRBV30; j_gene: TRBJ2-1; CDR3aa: CAWSFTGTAYNEQFF; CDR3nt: TGTGCCTGGAGTTTTACCGGGACAGCCTACAATGAGCAGTTCTTC
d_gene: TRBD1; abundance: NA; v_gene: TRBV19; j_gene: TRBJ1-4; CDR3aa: CASSILGTGTAMSRNEKLFF; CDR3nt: TGTGCCAGTAGTATATTGGGGACAGGGACAGCCATGAGCCGTAATGAAAAACTGTTTTTT
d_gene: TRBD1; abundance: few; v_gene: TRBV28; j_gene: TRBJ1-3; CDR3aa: CASSFRDSPGNTIYF; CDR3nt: TGTGCCAGCAGTTTCCGGGACAGCCCTGGAAACACCATATATTTT
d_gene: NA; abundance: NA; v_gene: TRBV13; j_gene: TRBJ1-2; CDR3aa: CASSPRGFHGYTF; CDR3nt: TGTGCCAGCAGTCCTAGGGGCTTCCATGGCTACACCTTC
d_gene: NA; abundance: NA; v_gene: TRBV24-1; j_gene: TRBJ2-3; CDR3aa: CATSDLQGGPDTQYF; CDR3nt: TGTGCCACCAGTGATTTACAGGGGGGGCCAGATACGCAGTATTTT
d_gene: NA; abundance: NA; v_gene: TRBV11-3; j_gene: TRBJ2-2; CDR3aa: CASSRNTGELFF; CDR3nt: TGTGCCAGCAGCCGTAACACCGGGGAGCTGTTTTTT
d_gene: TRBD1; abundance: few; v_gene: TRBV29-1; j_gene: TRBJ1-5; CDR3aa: CSVLRALVGQRNQPQHF; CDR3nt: TGCAGCGTTCTACGTGCCCTAGTGGGACAGAGAAATCAGCCCCAGCATTTT
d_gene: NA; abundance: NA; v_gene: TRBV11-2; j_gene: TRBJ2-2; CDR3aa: CASSARLTKAGELFF; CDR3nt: TGTGCCAGCAGCGCCCGTTTGACTAAGGCCGGGGAGCTGTTTTTT
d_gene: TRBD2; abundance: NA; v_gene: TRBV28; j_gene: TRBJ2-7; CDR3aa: CASSYPSGRGEQYF; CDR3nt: TGTGCCAGCAGTTACCCTAGCGGGAGAGGCGAGCAGTACTTC
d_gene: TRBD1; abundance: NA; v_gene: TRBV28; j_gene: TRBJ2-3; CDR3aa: CASSRPGQRTNRDTQYF; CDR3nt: TGTGCCAGCAGTAGACCGGGACAGCGTACGAACCGGGATACGCAGTATTTT
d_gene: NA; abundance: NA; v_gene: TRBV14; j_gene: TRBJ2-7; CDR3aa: CASSFGGYSYEQYF; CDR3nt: TGTGCCAGCTCCTTTGGCGGCTACTCCTACGAGCAGTACTTC
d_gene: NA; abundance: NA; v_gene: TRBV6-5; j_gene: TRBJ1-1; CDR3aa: CASSPVRVPEAFF; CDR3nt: TGTGCCAGCAGCCCCGTCAGGGTCCCTGAAGCTTTCTTT
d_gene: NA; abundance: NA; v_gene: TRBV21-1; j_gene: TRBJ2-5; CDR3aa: CAPHERGRPETQYF; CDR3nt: TGTGCCCCCCATGAGAGGGGGAGACCGGAGACCCAGTACTTC
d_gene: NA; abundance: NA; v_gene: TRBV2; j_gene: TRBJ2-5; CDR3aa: CASLGVAQYF; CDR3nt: TGTGCCAGCCTGGGAGTGGCCCAGTACTTC
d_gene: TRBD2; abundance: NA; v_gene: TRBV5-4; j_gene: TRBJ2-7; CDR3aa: CASSLARTSGTYEQYF; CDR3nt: TGTGCCAGCAGCTTGGCCCGGACTAGCGGGACCTACGAGCAGTACTTC
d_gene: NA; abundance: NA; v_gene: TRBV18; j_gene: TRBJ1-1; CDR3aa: CASSPGREAQTEAFF; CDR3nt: TGTGCCAGCTCACCTGGGAGGGAGGCGCAGACTGAAGCTTTCTTT
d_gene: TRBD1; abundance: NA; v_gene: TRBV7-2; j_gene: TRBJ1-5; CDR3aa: CASSKGVTGGQPQHF; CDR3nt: TGTGCCAGCAGCAAAGGGGTTACAGGGGGTCAGCCCCAGCATTTT